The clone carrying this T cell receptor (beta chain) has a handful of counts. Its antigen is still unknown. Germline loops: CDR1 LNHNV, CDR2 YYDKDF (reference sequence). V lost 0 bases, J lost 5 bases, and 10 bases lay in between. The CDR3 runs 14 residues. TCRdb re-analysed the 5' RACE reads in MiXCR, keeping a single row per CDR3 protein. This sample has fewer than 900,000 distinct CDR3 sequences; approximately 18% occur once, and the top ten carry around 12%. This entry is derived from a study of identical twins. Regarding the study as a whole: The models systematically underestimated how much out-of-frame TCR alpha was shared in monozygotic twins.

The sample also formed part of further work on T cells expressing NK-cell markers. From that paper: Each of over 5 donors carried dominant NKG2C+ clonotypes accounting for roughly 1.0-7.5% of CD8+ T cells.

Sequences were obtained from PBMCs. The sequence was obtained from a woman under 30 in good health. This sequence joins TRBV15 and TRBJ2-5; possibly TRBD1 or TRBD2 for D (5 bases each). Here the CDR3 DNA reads TGTGCCACCAGCAGAGATAGAGGGGACGAGACCCAGTACTTC. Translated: CATSRDRGDETQYF.